The source of this T cell receptor (beta chain) is a study of T cell repertoires in cytomegalovirus infection. Study information: Public TCR beta signatures marked donors with CMV infection and the matching HLA. Study findings and constraints: HLA-C-restricted CMV-specific TCR beta clonotypes prevailed in the ex vivo response.

MiXCR, applied by TCRdb to the reads, yields one record per CDR3 protein. The repertoire has tens of thousands of distinct CDR3 sequences, more than 3% of them found once; the top ten carry roughly a fifth. This clonotype was counted at least ten times. What it binds is not known. The CDR3 spans 13 residues. V was clipped by 3 bases and J by 7 bases, with 10 bases between them. CDR1 and CDR2 from the germline V gene are SGHVS and FNYEAQ. This TCR was sampled from a human donor in good health (CMV status not recorded). Some clones in this sample may be carry-over from other donors' samples. The chain couples TRBV7-6 to TRBJ1-5, with D maybe TRBD1 (6 bases). Sequences were obtained from PBMCs. The CDR3 loop reads CASSLDSGQPQHF. DNA for the CDR3: TGTGCCAGCAGCTTGGACAGTGGACAGCCCCAGCATTTT.